Only one count was recorded for the clone carrying this TCR beta chain. V dropped 0 bases and J dropped 6; count of bases not matched to a gene: 3. The CDR3 sequence is 14 residues long. Germline values: CDR1 SGHRS, CDR2 YFSETQ. Participants, roughly 18 to 89 years old, spanned around 26 US areas. Participant reports of clinical history set cohort assignment. Exposed enrollees had met someone with a PCR-confirmed or clinician-diagnosed COVID-19 case at some point within the 2 weeks before study entry. This sample was taken from a study of blood T cell repertoires in COVID-19. The overall study: Sample material is recorded as cDNA or gDNA derived from T cells, B-cell-depleted T cells, or PBMCs.

The protocol was immunoSEQ multiplex PCR, while the TCRdb copy is restricted to in-frame clones and leaves out a portion. The top ten clones hold around 0.86% of a sample with 350,000 to 400,000 clones, roughly 92% of them seen once. The clonotype originates from a woman between 35 and 50 years old who had been exposed to COVID-19. Sequenced material: PBMCs or T cells enriched from blood (not recorded which). The rearrangement joins TRBV5-1 to TRBJ1-5; 7 nucleotides agree with TRBD1. The CDR3: CASSLGQGTQPQHF. Written as DNA, the CDR3 is TGCGCCAGCAGCTTGGGACAGGGCACTCAGCCCCAGCATTTT. The full variable domain, in which reference TRBV5-1 and TRBJ1-5 provide the parts outside the CDR3, is KAGVTQTPRYLIKTRGQQVTLSCSPISGHRSVSWYQQTPGQGLQFLFEYFSETQRNKGNFPGRFSGRQFSNSRSEMNVSTLELGDSALYLCASSLGQGTQPQHFGDGTRLSIL.